This T cell receptor beta chain was profiled in a study of cytomegalovirus exposure and HLA in healthy donors. Study-level points and caveats: Published work reported that the classifier diagnosed cytomegalovirus status with high specificity and sensitivity. A link between a missense DCLRE1C variant and TCR beta V- and J-gene trimming emerged from a later analysis.

Of note for this clone: Its antigen remains unidentified.

CDR1 is SGHRS and CDR2 is YFSETQ in the germline V gene. V shed 0 bases and J shed 3 bases, with 16 bases lying between them. The CDR3 spans 18 residues. PCR involved 60 Vbeta and 13 Jbeta primers. Method: immunoSEQ multiplex PCR; TCRdb's copy keeps in-frame clones and lacks some. The table includes more than 150,000 clones, 70% to 80% detected once. Sequenced material: PBMCs. The TCR comes from a man younger than 35 in good health and CMV-seronegative. The chain uses TRBV5-1 and TRBJ1-6; D is unresolved. For the CDR3, the DNA is TGCGCCAGCAGCTTGGAACAGCTATCCAATGTCTATAATTCACCCCTCCACTTT. Protein sequence: CASSLEQLSNVYNSPLHF.